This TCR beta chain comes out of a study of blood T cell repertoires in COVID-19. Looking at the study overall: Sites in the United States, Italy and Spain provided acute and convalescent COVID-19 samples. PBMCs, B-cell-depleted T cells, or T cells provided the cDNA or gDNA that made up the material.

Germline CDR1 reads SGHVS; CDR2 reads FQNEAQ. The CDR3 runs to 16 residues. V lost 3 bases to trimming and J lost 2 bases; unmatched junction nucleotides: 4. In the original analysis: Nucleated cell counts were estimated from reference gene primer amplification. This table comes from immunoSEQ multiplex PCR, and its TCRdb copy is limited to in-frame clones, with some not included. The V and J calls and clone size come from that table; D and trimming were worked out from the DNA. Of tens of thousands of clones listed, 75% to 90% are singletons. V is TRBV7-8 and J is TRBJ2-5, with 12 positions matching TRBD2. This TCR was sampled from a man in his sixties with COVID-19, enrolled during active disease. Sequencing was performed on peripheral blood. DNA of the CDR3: TGTGCCAGCAGCTTTTCGACTAGCGGGGGTCAAGAGACCCAGTACTTC. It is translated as CASSFSTSGGQETQYF. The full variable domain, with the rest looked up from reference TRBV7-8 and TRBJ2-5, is GAGVSQSPRYKVAKRGQDVALRCDPISGHVSLFWYQQALGQGPEFLTYFQNEAQLDKSGLPSDRFFAERPEGSVSTLKIQRTQQEDSAVYLCASSFSTSGGQETQYFGPGTRLLVL.